This paragraph covers one T cell receptor beta chain sequence. It has no known antigen specificity. Per-nucleotide qualities are absent, and no much larger clonotype sits a single base away. This entry is derived from a study of blood T cell repertoires in COVID-19 (dated by TCRdb to between 2020 and 2021). Looking at the study overall: Samples from collaborators originated in the United States, Italy and Spain and spanned both the acute and convalescent phases of COVID-19. The material from the prospective study consisted of cDNA or gDNA derived from T cells, B-cell-depleted T cells, or PBMCs. The repertoires were made available in a free public database intended to serve as a resource for research on the immune response to SARS-CoV-2. Where available, HLA class I and class II types were obtained from metadata supplied by the sample provider rather than from assay-based typing. Deeply sampled blood TCRbeta repertoires from subjects exposed to, actively infected with, or recovered from COVID-19 were included in the dataset. The samples were drawn from two sources: the first 160 participants of the ongoing ImmuneRACE study, and fewer than 1,500 subjects contributed by 6 global collaborators. A de-identified subject ID, COVID-19 status, age in years and sex were almost always included in the sample metadata.

The CDR3 runs 16 residues from the cysteine to the phenylalanine. The CDR3 DNA has 48 bases and is translated from base 1. The germline V gene (reference sequence) yields SEHNR for CDR1 and FQNEAQ for CDR2. The germline V end is reduced by 2 bases and the J end by 7 bases; junction bases left unmatched: 7. Participants in the prospective study were enrolled through a virtual design, were aged roughly 18 to 100 years, and lived in about 25 United States geographic areas. In the prospective study, participants were assigned to cohorts based on the clinical history participants reported in a screening survey and a study questionnaire. Recovered participants in ImmuneRACE Cohort 3 were defined as having two consecutive negative NP/OP PCR tests, clearance from a healthcare professional, or resolution of symptoms. In the prospective study, whole blood, serum and a nasopharyngeal or oropharyngeal swab were collected from each participant by mobile phlebotomists. Over a roughly 2-month period, participants in the prospective study had the option of providing additional blood draws and questionnaires. Before DNA extraction, prospective study blood samples were shipped either frozen or at room temperature.

Overall results and qualifications from the work: How much clinical and demographic metadata was included differed by source and by participant, and the metadata was provided uncurated.

TCRbeta CDR3 regions were amplified from genomic DNA using the immunoSEQ Assay, a bias-controlled multiplex PCR. The study's processing was this. The number of nucleated cells in each sample was estimated from the amplification of reference gene primers within the assay. To quantify the absolute abundance of each unique TCRbeta CDR3 rearrangement, sequence reads were collapsed and filtered. For each sample, productive Simpson clonality was calculated by taking the square root of Simpson's diversity index across productive rearrangements. As stored in TCRdb, this immuneACCESS dataset retains in-frame rearrangements with V and J assigned. A fraction of the clones does not appear; measured against another copy, unresolved V genes explain less than half of the discrepancy, and the remainder lacks a known reason. The DNA gave D and trimming, while V, J and clone size come from that table. The sample table records about 480,000 clones; approximately 90% of these occur just once. Roughly 1.9% of the sample is held by the ten biggest clonotypes.

The chain was built from TRBV7-9 and TRBJ2-1; the junction holds 11 bases that match TRBD2. The sequence came from a woman aged 35 to 49 who had recovered from COVID-19. The sequencing sample was made of PBMCs or T cells enriched from blood (not recorded which). The bases are TGTGCCAGCAGCTTAATACTAGCGGGAGTCGGTAATGAGCAGTTCTTC. Its translation is CASSLILAGVGNEQFF.